This T cell receptor (beta chain) originates from a study of post-analysis software for immune sequencing data. This clonotype was seen only a few times. Incorporated into the TCR beta cDNA libraries were unique molecular identifiers, which served to reduce PCR and sequencing biases. TCRdb re-derived calls from the PCR reads in MiXCR, one entry per CDR3 protein. The sample lists about 760,000 distinct CDR3 sequences, approximately 30% seen once, with around 0.6% in the top ten. The clonotype comes from a girl under 18 with multiple sclerosis. Sequencing was done on a sample of blood.

CDR3 coding DNA: TGCAGCCATTCCCGGCCGGGACTAGGGGAGGAGCAGTTCTTC. Protein sequence: CSHSRPGLGEEQFF. V gene TRBV29-1 combines with J gene TRBJ2-1; 8 bases fit TRBD2. Germline loops: CDR1 SQVTM, CDR2 ANQGSEA. V dropped 8 bases and J dropped 10; count of bases not matched to a gene: 16. The CDR3 is 14 amino acids.